These T cell receptor beta chains were read from a single sample in a study of T cell responses to AZD1222 COVID-19 vaccine. Clones were read by immunoSEQ multiplex PCR, and TCRdb kept only the in-frame ones, dropping some. Here the sample spans approximately 110,000 clones, roughly 90% being singletons. Sequencing used peripheral blood, obtained 28 days after the second AZD1222 dose. All receptors come from an adult who received the AZD1222 COVID-19 vaccine. Both conserved end residues are part of each CDR3. Each record gives: clone size, CDR3 length, J gene, V gene, D gene, CDR3 DNA, CDR3 protein. D genes are given only for firm matches. Clone sizes are given selectively: once, few, many, or a class where the clone is expanded.

>-|13|TRBJ1-2|TRBV14|TRBD1
TGTGCCAGCAGCCGAGGGGGCAACTATGGCTACACCTTC
CASSRGGNYGYTF
>once|14|TRBJ2-3|TRBV7-2|-
TGTGCCAGCAGCTTAGCCGCCAACACAGATACGCAGTATTTT
CASSLAANTDTQYF
>once|15|TRBJ2-7|TRBV9|-
TGTGCCAGCAGCGTAGATGCTAGCAGCTCCTACGAGCAGTACTTC
CASSVDASSSYEQYF
>-|14|TRBJ2-5|TRBV5-5|TRBD2
TGTGCCAGCACCCCTGGACTAGCAGAAGAGACCCAGTACTTC
CASTPGLAEETQYF
>-|13|TRBJ2-7|TRBV18|TRBD1
TGTGCCAGCTCACTTACAGGGGCGGCCGAGCAGTACTTC
CASSLTGAAEQYF
>-|19|TRBJ2-6|TRBV24-1|-
TGTGCCACCAGTGATCCTACAGGGAATGTGTACTCTGGGGCCAACGTCCTGACTTTC
CATSDPTGNVYSGANVLTF
>-|15|TRBJ1-2|TRBV19|-
TGTGCCAGTGGGGGACTTCGGTCAGTCGACTATGGCTACACCTTC
CASGGLRSVDYGYTF
>once|18|TRBJ1-2|TRBV28|TRBD1
TGTGCCAGCAGTTCCCCTGGGGGCAGGGGGACTACAAACTATGGCTACACCTTC
CASSSPGGRGTTNYGYTF
>-|13|TRBJ1-2|TRBV28|TRBD1
TGTGCCAGCAGCCTCGAGGACAGGGTCGGCTACACCTTC
CASSLEDRVGYTF
>-|19|TRBJ1-5|TRBV5-1|-
TGCGCCAGCAGCTTGGCTCCCGGGACCGGGAATATCGGCAATCAGCCCCAGCATTTT
CASSLAPGTGNIGNQPQHF
>-|17|TRBJ2-4|TRBV9|TRBD2
TGTGCCAGCAGCGTAGGTAATAGCGGGTCAGCCAAAAACATTCAGTACTTC
CASSVGNSGSAKNIQYF
>-|16|TRBJ1-1|TRBV7-2|-
TGTGCCAGCAGCTTAGGCTGGGGGAAATGGAACACTGAAGCTTTCTTT
CASSLGWGKWNTEAFF
>-|15|TRBJ1-6|TRBV3-1/TRBV3-2|-
TGTGCCAGCAGCCCAGGTGGGGGTTATAATTCACCCCTCCACTTT
CASSPGGGYNSPLHF
>few|15|TRBJ1-3|TRBV7-2|-
TGTGCCAGCAGCCCGGACAGTTTCGCTGGAAACACCATATATTTT
CASSPDSFAGNTIYF
>-|13|TRBJ2-1|TRBV5-4|-
TGTGCCAGCAGCCCGGGCGGCTACAATGAGCAGTTCTTC
CASSPGGYNEQFF
>-|17|TRBJ2-7|TRBV18|-
TGTGCCAGCTCACCACCGAATGTTCGGGACGGAAGCTACGAGCAGTACTTC
CASSPPNVRDGSYEQYF
>-|15|TRBJ1-5|TRBV5-1|TRBD1
TGCGCCAGCATCACCCCGGGACAGGGGGGTCAGCCCCAGCATTTT
CASITPGQGGQPQHF
>-|12|TRBJ1-2|TRBV5-1|-
TGCGCCAGCAGCCCCAGGTTCTATGGCTACACCTTC
CASSPRFYGYTF
>-|16|TRBJ2-1|TRBV7-9|-
TGTGCCAGCAGCTTAGCGGGGCTCGGCACGGGGATTGAGCAGTTCTTC
CASSLAGLGTGIEQFF
>-|13|TRBJ1-1|TRBV3-1/TRBV3-2|-
TGTGCCAGCAGCGGTGGGCGGGACACTGAAGCTTTCTTT
CASSGGRDTEAFF
>once|14|TRBJ2-1|TRBV19|TRBD2
TGTGCCAGTAGAGGACTAGCGGGGGTCGATGAGCAGTTCTTC
CASRGLAGVDEQFF
>-|14|TRBJ1-1|TRBV6-2/TRBV6-3|-
TGTGCCAGCAGTTACTCGGCAGTGAACACTGAAGCTTTCTTT
CASSYSAVNTEAFF
>-|17|TRBJ2-3|TRBV10-3|TRBD2
TGTGCCATCAGTACTGACACCGCGACTAGCCCGACAGATACGCAGTATTTT
CAISTDTATSPTDTQYF
>few|12|TRBJ2-3|TRBV6-5|-
TGTGCCAGCAGTTTCGGCTGGGATACGCAGTATTTT
CASSFGWDTQYF
>-|16|TRBJ2-2|TRBV15|TRBD1
TGTGCCACCAGCAGAGCGGACAGGCCGGGCACCGGGGAGCTGTTTTTT
CATSRADRPGTGELFF
>-|12|TRBJ2-3|TRBV28|-
TGTGCCAGCAGTCCTGACACAGATACGCAGTATTTT
CASSPDTDTQYF
>-|15|TRBJ2-1|TRBV6-1|TRBD1
TGTGCCAGCAGTGAAGAGACAGGGGGCTACAATGAGCAGTTCTTC
CASSEETGGYNEQFF
>-|12|TRBJ1-6|TRBV28|-
TGTGCCAGCAGTTCGCTAAATTCACCCCTCCACTTT
CASSSLNSPLHF
>-|15|TRBJ1-1|TRBV4-1|-
TGCGCCAGCAGCCCCGCTGGCAGAAAGAACACTGAAGCTTTCTTT
CASSPAGRKNTEAFF
>-|15|TRBJ1-2|TRBV7-9|-
TGTGCCAGCAGCTTAGGAGGGAGAGTAAACTATGGCTACACCTTC
CASSLGGRVNYGYTF
>-|11|TRBJ2-1|TRBV9|-
TGTGCCAGCAGCGCCGGACTCTGGCAGTTCTTC
CASSAGLWQFF
>-|15|TRBJ1-1|TRBV11-2|TRBD1
TGTGCCAGCAGCTACCAGACAGGGGGCTTTGGTGAAGCTTTCTTT
CASSYQTGGFGEAFF
>-|15|TRBJ2-2|TRBV11-2|-
TGTGCCAGCACCCTTGGGGCAGGGGGGACCGGGGAGCTGTTTTTT
CASTLGAGGTGELFF
>-|15|TRBJ1-2|TRBV6-5|-
TGTGCCAGCAGCAACGACCGACCTAAGGGCTATGGCTACACCTTC
CASSNDRPKGYGYTF
>-|19|TRBJ2-3|TRBV27|-
TGTGCCAGCAGTTTAAAGGGGGTGGGTGGCGCAGCTAGCACAGATACGCAGTATTTT
CASSLKGVGGAASTDTQYF
>-|13|TRBJ1-2|TRBV5-4|-
TGTGCCAGCAGCTCGACAGTCTTCTATGGCTACACCTTC
CASSSTVFYGYTF
>few|13|TRBJ1-5|TRBV10-3|-
TGTGCCATCAGGCCGGAGGGCAATCAGCCCCAGCATTTT
CAIRPEGNQPQHF
>-|11|TRBJ1-1|TRBV12-3/TRBV12-4|-
TGTGCCAGCACAAGTCGGGGGGCGGCTTTCTTT
CASTSRGAAFF
>-|20|TRBJ2-7|TRBV5-5|TRBD1
TGTGCCAGCAGCTTGGCCCTGTCTCTGACAGGGATACCATACTTCTACGAGCAGTACTTC
CASSLALSLTGIPYFYEQYF
>-|12|TRBJ1-1|TRBV5-1|-
TGCGCCAGCAGCTTGGGTGGGTATGAAGCTTTCTTT
CASSLGGYEAFF
>-|13|TRBJ1-2|TRBV6-2/TRBV6-3|-
TGTGCCAGCAGTTACGGGACAAGGCCTTCCTACACCTTC
CASSYGTRPSYTF
>-|17|TRBJ2-7|TRBV28|TRBD2
TGTGCCAGCAGTCCCGCATCTGGGACTAGCGGGCAATACGAGCAGTACTTC
CASSPASGTSGQYEQYF
>-|12|TRBJ1-1|TRBV12-3/TRBV12-4|-
TGTGCCAGCAGTTTGGGACATAATGAAGCTTTCTTT
CASSLGHNEAFF
>few|15|TRBJ2-5|TRBV5-4|TRBD2
TGTGCCAGCAGCAATATTAGCGGGGGGGAAGAGACCCAGTACTTC
CASSNISGGEETQYF
>once|16|TRBJ2-1|TRBV18|-
TGTGCCAGCTCACCACCGGGTGTTACAGGGTCGGGTGAGCAGTTCTTC
CASSPPGVTGSGEQFF
>-|14|TRBJ2-3|TRBV19|TRBD1
TGTGCCAGTAGGGACAGGGATGGCACAGATACGCAGTATTTT
CASRDRDGTDTQYF
>-|12|TRBJ1-5|TRBV25-1|-
TGTGCCAGCAGTGGGTGGGAGCAGCCCCAGCATTTT
CASSGWEQPQHF
>-|16|TRBJ1-5|TRBV28|TRBD1
TGTGCCAGCAGAAAACAGGGGGCTTGGGCCGATCAGCCCCAGCATTTT
CASRKQGAWADQPQHF
>few|12|TRBJ1-1|TRBV28|-
TGTGCCAGCAGTTTAAGGGGAACTGAAGCTTTCTTT
CASSLRGTEAFF
>-|12|TRBJ1-1|TRBV28|-
TGTGCCAGCAGGCCGCAGGTGACTGAAGCTTTCTTT
CASRPQVTEAFF
>-|13|TRBJ1-5|TRBV2|-
TGTGCCAGCAAGGGATCCGGCAATCAGCCCCAGCATTTT
CASKGSGNQPQHF
>-|13|TRBJ2-4|TRBV28|-
TGTGCCAGCAGTGGAGAAGGCTTGGACATTCAGTACTTC
CASSGEGLDIQYF
>-|15|TRBJ1-3|TRBV7-2|-
TGTGCCAGCAGCTTAGAGAAAGGGAAAGGAAACACCATATATTTT
CASSLEKGKGNTIYF
>once|16|TRBJ1-6|TRBV7-2|TRBD1
TGTGCCAGCAGGTCGACAGGGGCCCAAGGAGGTTCGACCCTCCACTTT
CASRSTGAQGGSTLHF
>-|15|TRBJ1-2|TRBV6-5|-
TGTGCCAGCAGTTACGAGTCAGGAAACAACTATGGCTACACCTTC
CASSYESGNNYGYTF
>-|11|TRBJ2-4|TRBV18|-
TGTGCCAGCTCAGGGGCAAACATTCAGTACTTC
CASSGANIQYF
>-|13|TRBJ1-3|TRBV5-6|-
TGTGCCAGCAGCTACAGGGCGGGAAACACCATATATTTT
CASSYRAGNTIYF
>once|15|TRBJ1-4|TRBV2|-
TGTGCCAGCAGTACGCACAGGGTGGAGCGGAGAAAACTGTTTTTT
CASSTHRVERRKLFF
>-|14|TRBJ1-1|TRBV5-1|TRBD1
TGCGCCAGCAGAGAGGGGGCGGTGAACACTGAAGCTTTCTTT
CASREGAVNTEAFF
>-|14|TRBJ2-2|TRBV25-1|-
TGTGCCAGCAGTGAGTATCAAGACACCGGGGAGCTGTTTTTT
CASSEYQDTGELFF